The source of this TCR beta chain is a study of OX40 agonist ivuxolimab in advanced cancers. The V segment lost 5 bases and the J segment 0 bases; nucleotides outside the gene matches: 10. The CDR3 length is 18 residues. From germline, CDR1 is LNHDA and CDR2 SQIVND (reference sequence). Sequencing used immunoSEQ multiplex PCR; TCRdb keeps in-frame clones, though not all of them. The sample lists 65,000 to 90,000 clones; around nine tenths were seen once. The starting material was CD4+ or CD8+ T cells sorted from blood, obtained in a trial of the OX40 agonist ivuxolimab. This chain links TRBV19 with TRBJ2-3; TRBD1 aligns across 11 bases. The source of this sequence is an adult with an advanced solid tumor such as melanoma, head and neck, liver or kidney cancer. The CDR3 sequence: CASSPPGQGVRSTDTQYF. DNA for the CDR3: TGTGCCAGTAGTCCTCCGGGACAGGGGGTCCGAAGCACAGATACGCAGTATTTT. The full variable domain, in which reference TRBV19 and TRBJ2-3 provide the parts outside the CDR3, is DGGITQSPKYLFRKEGQNVTLSCEQNLNHDAMYWYRQDPGQGLRLIYYSQIVNDFQKGDIAEGYSVSREKKESFPLTVTSAQKNPTAFYLCASSPPGQGVRSTDTQYFGPGTRLTVL.